This passage covers 30 T cell receptor beta chains from one sample sequenced in a study of T cell repertoires in cytomegalovirus infection (dated by TCRdb to the late 2010s). The listed sequencing device is Illumina HiSeq 1500. TCRdb applied fastp at Q25 and MiXCR to the public reads, then kept only in-frame beta chains. Under each unique CDR3 protein, matching rows form one entry showing the most common genes and DNA. The sample contains about 530,000 distinct CDR3 sequences, more than 25% of them found a single time. Around 14% of the sample is in the top ten clones. Sequencing was done on a sample of PBMCs. Receptors were obtained from a human donor in good health (CMV status not recorded). Some clones in this sample may be carry-over from other donors' samples.

This clonotype was found many times. This chain connects TRBV7-2 to TRBJ1-1, with TRBD1 as a possible D gene (6 bases). V lost 6 bases, J lost 3 bases, and 14 bases lay in between. This CDR3 region has 14 residues. Germline CDR1 SGHTA, CDR2 FQGNSA. This CDR3 is CASSYRRGDTEAFF. DNA for the CDR3: TGTGCCAGCAGTTACCGGAGGGGGGACACTGAAGCTTTCTTT. Filled out from reference TRBV7-2 and TRBJ1-1, the complete variable domain reads GAGVSQSPSNKVTEKGKDVELRCDPISGHTALYWYRQSLGQGLEFLIYFQGNSAPDKSGLPSDRFSAERTGGSVSTLTIQRTQQEDSAVYLCASSYRRGDTEAFFGQGTRLTVV.

This clonotype has a count of ten or more. The V gene is TRBV7-2, the J gene TRBJ2-4; TRBD2 matches at 13 bases. CDR1 SGHTA and CDR2 FQGNSA come from the germline V gene. Trimming at V came to 5 bases and at J to 7 bases, leaving 11 bases not matched to a gene. The CDR3 extends over 17 amino acids. CDR3 DNA: TGTGCCAGCAGCCGCGGCGGGACTAGCGGGAAGGGTAACATTCAGTACTTC. Amino acid sequence: CASSRGGTSGKGNIQYF.

This clonotype was found many times. The chain recombines TRBV7-2 with TRBJ2-7, with D perhaps TRBD2 (5 bases). The germline V gene has CDR1 SGHTA and CDR2 FQGNSA. This CDR3 spans 15 amino acids. The V and J ends lost 2 bases and 1 base respectively, with 12 bases between them. Written as DNA, the CDR3 is TGTGCCAGCAGCTTATTGCCCGGGGTTTCCTACGAGCAGTACTTC. Translating it yields CASSLLPGVSYEQYF.

This clonotype has a count of ten or more. This sequence joins TRBV7-9 and TRBJ2-5; 11 positions match TRBD2. The germline CDR1 and CDR2 sequences are SEHNR and FQNEAQ (reference sequence). The CDR3 totals 17 residues. J was trimmed by 5 bases and V by 5 bases; bases with no gene match: 13. The CDR3: CASSPQLAGDLKETQYF. DNA for the CDR3: TGTGCCAGCAGCCCCCAACTAGCGGGAGATCTCAAGGAGACCCAGTACTTC. The full variable domain, completed using reference TRBV7-9 and TRBJ2-5, is DTGVSQNPRHKITKRGQNVTFRCDPISEHNRLYWYRQTLGQGPEFLTYFQNEAQLEKSRLLSDRFSAERPKGSFSTLEIQRTEQGDSAMYLCASSPQLAGDLKETQYFGPGTRLLVL.

This clonotype has ten or more counts. CDR3 protein: CASSMGFGGNEQYF. The CDR3 DNA is TGTGCCAGCAGCATGGGTTTCGGGGGAAACGAGCAGTACTTC. The chain has TRBV7-6 and TRBJ2-7, with D maybe TRBD2 (6 bases). In germline, CDR1 is SGHVS, CDR2 FNYEAQ. V dropped 5 bases and J dropped 5 bases, with 16 bases sitting between them. The length of the CDR3 is 14 residues.

The rearrangement joins TRBV11-3 to TRBJ2-3, with D unresolved. The V gene lost 0 bases and the J gene lost 5 bases, with 6 bases spanning the gap. Germline-derived CDR1 and CDR2 are SGHNT and YENEEA. CDR3 length: 13 residues. CDR3 sequence reads: CASSLEGRDTQYF. CDR3 in DNA: TGTGCCAGCAGCTTAGAAGGCAGAGATACGCAGTATTTT.

The chain has TRBV5-8 and TRBJ2-7; D gene uncertain. Germline assignment: CDR1 SGHTS and CDR2 YDEGEE. The V end lost 2 bases, the J end lost 2 bases, and 2 bases lay between the germline ends. This CDR3 is 11 amino acids long. CDR3 amino acids: CASSFAYEQYV. Here the CDR3 DNA reads TGTGCCAGCAGCTTCGCCTACGAGCAGTACGTC.

This clonotype was detected ten times or more. V gene TRBV7-6 combines with J gene TRBJ2-1; 7 nucleotides match TRBD2. Germline V CDR1 and CDR2: SGHVS, FNYEAQ. This CDR3 contains 17 residues. The V segment lost 1 base and the J segment 12 bases; nucleotides outside the gene matches: 18. The CDR3 bases are TGTGCCAGCAGCTTAGTATCGGTGGGCGGGAGCCATTCTAGGCAGTTCTTC. Its protein product is CASSLVSVGGSHSRQFF.

The chain employs TRBV11-2 and TRBJ1-5; D not resolved. Per germline, CDR1 SGHAT and CDR2 FQNNGV. Deletions cut 0 bases from V and 0 bases from J, with 6 bases between. The CDR3 is 15 amino acids. CDR3 nucleotide sequence: TGTGCCAGCAGCTTAGATACGGATAGCAATCAGCCCCAGCATTTT. Translation: CASSLDTDSNQPQHF.

The chain links TRBV10-3 to TRBJ2-3, with D possibly matching TRBD2 (6 bases). The CDR3 consists of 13 residues. The ends were cut back, 4 bases at V and 4 bases at J, with 9 bases in the middle. Germline-derived CDR1 and CDR2 are ENHRY and SYGVKD. The CDR3 spells CAISGPSADTQYF. The CDR3 region has the DNA TGTGCCATCAGTGGACCTAGCGCAGATACGCAGTATTTT.

This clonotype was recorded a few times. The V call is TRBV12-3 or TRBV12-4, the J call TRBJ2-2, with D possibly called TRBD1 or TRBD2 (6 bases each). V lost 3 bases, J lost 6 bases, and 14 bases lay in between. CDR3 size: 15 residues. The CDR3 loop reads CASSLGRGGSGELFF. The CDR3, as DNA: TGTGCCAGCAGTTTGGGGCGAGGGGGGTCCGGGGAGCTGTTTTTT.

This clonotype was observed many times. As DNA, the CDR3 is TGTGCCACCCTGGGCCGGACAGGGGACACTGAAGCTTTCTTT. This sequence encodes CATLGRTGDTEAFF. J is TRBJ1-1 and V is TRBV19; 9 bases agree with TRBD1. Germline V gene sequence: CDR1 LNHDA, CDR2 SQIVND (reference sequence). The CDR3 contains 14 residues. V dropped 10 bases and J dropped 3; count of bases not matched to a gene: 9.

This clonotype was found many times. V and J are TRBV7-2 and TRBJ2-1, with D possibly being TRBD2 (7 bases). The CDR3 extends over 14 amino acids. Germline CDR1 and CDR2: SGHTA and FQGNSA. Trimming took off 6 bases at V and 9 bases at J, with 18 bases between the two ends. This CDR3 reads CASRPGLGGREQFF. The CDR3 region has the DNA TGTGCCAGCAGACCCGGACTAGGGGGTCGTGAGCAGTTCTTC.

This clonotype was found many times. V and J are TRBV7-2 and TRBJ1-2; 9 nucleotides align to TRBD1. The CDR3 has 15 residues. CDR1 is SGHTA and CDR2 is FQGNSA in the germline V gene. Trimming took 5 bases from V and 5 from J; bases not matched to a gene: 9. CDR3 nucleotides: TGTGCCAGCAGCCCCCGGGACAGGGTTGGGTATGGCTACACCTTC. It translates to CASSPRDRVGYGYTF.

The chain employs TRBV7-2 and TRBJ2-1; 10 bases are shared with TRBD1. CDR1 is SGHTA, CDR2 FQGNSA, per germline. The CDR3 is 19 residues long. V shed 1 base, J shed 1 base, and the junction held 10 bases outside the gene matches. CDR3: CASSLGGPGQGFSYNEQFF. The CDR3 DNA sequence: TGTGCCAGCAGCTTAGGCGGACCGGGACAGGGGTTTTCCTACAATGAGCAGTTCTTC.

In this sample, this clonotype turned up a few times. V is TRBV7-8 and J is TRBJ2-1; D could derive from TRBD1 or TRBD2 (6 bases each). Germline V gene data show CDR1 as SGHVS and CDR2 as FQNEAQ. Trimming pared 5 bases from V and 10 bases from J, leaving 12 bases between. The CDR3 consists of 12 residues. The CDR3, as DNA: TGTGCCAGCAGCACGGGGGCACGGGAGCAGTTCTTC. This codes for CASSTGAREQFF.

This chain joins TRBV30 and TRBJ1-1; TRBD1 might be the D (5 bases). The V end was cut by 8 bases, the J end by 11 bases, with 21 bases between. From germline, CDR1 is GTSNPN and CDR2 SVGIG (reference sequence). This CDR3 is 12 amino acids long. The CDR3 nucleotides are TGTGCCCGAAGCGGGGCCTCAGAAAGGGCTTTCTTT. Translating it yields CARSGASERAFF.

This sequence joins TRBV6-5 and TRBJ2-7; 8 bases are shared with TRBD1. The CDR3 totals 17 residues. V trimming: 6 bases; J trimming: 3 bases; junction bases outside the gene matches: 16. Germline CDR1 reads MNHEY; CDR2 reads SVGAGI. DNA of the CDR3: TGTGCCAGCAGCACTCCGGGACAGGACAAGCCCTACTACGAGCAGTACGTC. It translates to CASSTPGQDKPYYEQYV.

To note about this clonotype: This may arise from a read error, as a much more abundant clone is one base away. As DNA, the CDR3 is TGTGCCAGCAGCACGGACAGGGGAGATGCTTTCTTT. Translation: CASSTDRGDAFF. The chain employs TRBV7-2 and TRBJ1-1; 9 bases line up with TRBD1. The V gene's germline CDR1 is SGHTA and CDR2 FQGNSA. CDR3 length: 12 residues. The V segment lost 5 bases and the J segment 11 bases; nucleotides outside the gene matches: 6.

On this clonotype: This may stem from a read error, because a much larger clone lies one nucleotide away. The chain recombines TRBV7-9 with TRBJ2-3; 10 bases are a match to TRBD2. V was clipped by 5 bases and J by 4 bases; unmatched bases: 3. Germline CDR1 reads SEHNR; CDR2 reads FQNEAQ (reference sequence). The CDR3 spans 14 residues. The CDR3 region has the DNA TGTGCCAGCAGCGGAGCGGGAGGGCCAGATACGCAGTATTTT. Translated: CASSGAGGPDTQYF.

The chain uses TRBV27 and TRBJ2-7, with 9 nucleotides matching TRBD2. The CDR3 loop spans 14 amino acids. In germline, CDR1 is MNHEY, CDR2 SMNVEV (reference sequence). Losses at the gene ends were 5 bases for V and 6 bases for J; bases not matched to a gene: 8. The CDR3 sequence is CASSPRGSGSEQYF. The CDR3, as DNA: TGTGCCAGCAGTCCTCGTGGTAGCGGGAGCGAGCAGTACTTC.

This clonotype was counted only a few times. CDR3 in DNA: TGTGCCATCAGAGCTTATGGGTCTAGCGGGCACAATGAGCAGTTCTTC. Translation gives CAIRAYGSSGHNEQFF. The J gene is TRBJ2-1, the V gene TRBV10-3; 8 bases fit TRBD2. This CDR3 contains 16 residues. V gave up 6 bases and J gave up 5 bases; unmatched junction bases: 12. Germline V gene lookup returns CDR1 ENHRY and CDR2 SYGVKD.

The rearrangement joins TRBV20-1 to TRBJ1-1; weak D call: TRBD1 (5 bases). Trimming took off 0 bases at V and 4 bases at J, with 9 bases between the two ends. Germline loops: CDR1 DFQATT, CDR2 SNEGSKA (reference sequence). CDR3 size: 13 residues. CDR3 sequence (DNA): TGCAGTGCTAGAGATTGGGGCATCACTGAAGCTTTCTTT. This sequence encodes CSARDWGITEAFF.

The chain combines TRBV6-1 with TRBJ1-2, with D possibly matching TRBD1 (5 bases). CDR1 and CDR2 from the germline V gene are MNHNS and SASEGT. Trimming pared 5 bases from V and 10 bases from J, leaving 17 bases between. The CDR3 contains 13 residues. CDR3 sequence reads: CASSPPGRSAYTF. The CDR3 bases are TGTGCCAGCAGTCCTCCAGGGAGGAGCGCCTACACCTTC.

The sample holds a few counts of this clonotype. V usage is TRBV28 and J usage is TRBJ1-1; no firm D call. The CDR3 is 14 residues long. Deletions cut 5 bases from V and 1 base from J, with 11 bases between. Per the germline V gene, CDR1 is MDHEN and CDR2 is SYDVKM. The CDR3 DNA reads TGTGCCAGCAGTAGGCCGACGGGGAACACTGAAGCTTTCTTT. The encoded protein is CASSRPTGNTEAFF. Drawing the rest from reference TRBV28 and TRBJ1-1, the complete variable domain is DVKVTQSSRYLVKRTGEKVFLECVQDMDHENMFWYRQDPGLGLRLIYFSYDVKMKEKGDIPEGYSVSREKKERFSLILESASTNQTSMYLCASSRPTGNTEAFFGQGTRLTVV.

This clonotype was observed a few times. V is TRBV24-1 and J is TRBJ2-1; TRBD2 matches at 7 bases. The CDR3 totals 16 residues. V gave up 7 bases and J gave up 1 base; unmatched junction bases: 9. The V gene's germline CDR1 is KGHDR and CDR2 SFDVKD. The CDR3 DNA reads TGTGCCACCAGCAACCAGCGGGGACTGTCCTACAATGAGCAGTTCTTC. Residues: CATSNQRGLSYNEQFF.

V usage is TRBV12-3 or TRBV12-4 and J usage is TRBJ1-2; D uncertain. V was pared by 1 base and J by 8 bases, with 11 bases between. The CDR3 consists of 13 residues. For the CDR3, the DNA is TGTGCCAGCAGTTTAGGGACCAGCCGGGGCTACACCTTC. Its translation: CASSLGTSRGYTF.

In its sample, this clonotype was seen a few times. The rearrangement joins TRBV6-1 to TRBJ1-2; 8 nucleotides line up with TRBD1. V was clipped by 3 bases and J by 4 bases; unmatched bases: 10. The CDR3 loop spans 16 amino acids. Germline V gives CDR1 MNHNS, CDR2 SASEGT. The CDR3 region has the DNA TGTGCCAGCAGTGACCAGGGGGCTCAGACTAGCTATGGCTACACCTTC. Translated, it gives CASSDQGAQTSYGYTF.

J is TRBJ1-2 and V is TRBV12-3 or TRBV12-4; 8 nucleotides match TRBD1. This CDR3 is built from 17 residues. V was clipped by 7 bases and J by 0 bases; unmatched bases: 13. Written as DNA, the CDR3 is TGTGCCAGCACTCTTTTCGGACAGGGTCGGACTAACTATGGCTACACCTTC. It codes for CASTLFGQGRTNYGYTF.

The chain joins TRBV24-1 to TRBJ1-5; TRBD1 matches at 9 bases. Germline values: CDR1 KGHDR, CDR2 SFDVKD. The CDR3 spans 16 residues. V trimming: 5 bases; J trimming: 0 bases; junction bases outside the gene matches: 4. For the CDR3, the DNA is TGTGCCACCAGTGGTGACAGGGGGAATAGCAATCAGCCCCAGCATTTT. The encoded protein is CATSGDRGNSNQPQHF.